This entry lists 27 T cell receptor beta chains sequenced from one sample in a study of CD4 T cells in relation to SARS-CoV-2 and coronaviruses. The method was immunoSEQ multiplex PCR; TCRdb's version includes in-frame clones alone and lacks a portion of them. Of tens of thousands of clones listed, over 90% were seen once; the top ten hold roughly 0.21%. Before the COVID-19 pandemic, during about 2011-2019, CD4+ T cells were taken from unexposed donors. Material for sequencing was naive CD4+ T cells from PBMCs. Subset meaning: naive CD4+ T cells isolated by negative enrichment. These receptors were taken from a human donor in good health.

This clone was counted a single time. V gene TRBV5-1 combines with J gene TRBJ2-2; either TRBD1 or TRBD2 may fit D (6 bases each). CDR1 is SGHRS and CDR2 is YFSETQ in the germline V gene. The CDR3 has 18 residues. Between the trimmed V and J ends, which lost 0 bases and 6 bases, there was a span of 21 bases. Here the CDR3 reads CASSLEGGASLGAGELFF. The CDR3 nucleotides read TGCGCCAGCAGCTTGGAGGGGGGCGCGAGCTTGGGGGCCGGGGAGCTGTTTTTT. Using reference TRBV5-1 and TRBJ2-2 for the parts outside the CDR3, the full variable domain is KAGVTQTPRYLIKTRGQQVTLSCSPISGHRSVSWYQQTPGQGLQFLFEYFSETQRNKGNFPGRFSGRQFSNSRSEMNVSTLELGDSALYLCASSLEGGASLGAGELFFGEGSRLTVL.

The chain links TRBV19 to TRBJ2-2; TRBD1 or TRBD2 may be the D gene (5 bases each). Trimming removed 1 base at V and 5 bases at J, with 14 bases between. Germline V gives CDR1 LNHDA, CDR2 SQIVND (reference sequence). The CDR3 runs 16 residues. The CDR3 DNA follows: TGTGCCAGTAGTATAGGGCCGCCAGGGAGAACCGGGGAGCTGTTTTTT. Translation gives CASSIGPPGRTGELFF.

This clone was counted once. CDR3 coding DNA: TGTGCCAGCAGTTACCGGGACGGAGGGACCCAGTACTTC. It encodes CASSYRDGGTQYF. V usage is TRBV6-5 and J usage is TRBJ2-5; D may be TRBD1 or TRBD2 (5 bases each). Trimming pared 2 bases from V and 7 bases from J, leaving 11 bases between. Germline assignment: CDR1 MNHEY and CDR2 SVGAGI. The CDR3 totals 13 residues.

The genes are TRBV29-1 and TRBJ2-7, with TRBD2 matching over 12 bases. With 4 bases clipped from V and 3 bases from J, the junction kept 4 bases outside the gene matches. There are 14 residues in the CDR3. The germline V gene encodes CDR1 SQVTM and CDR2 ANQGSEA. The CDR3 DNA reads TGCAGCGTTGGGCCGACTAGCGGGGGCTACGAGCAGTACTTC. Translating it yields CSVGPTSGGYEQYF.

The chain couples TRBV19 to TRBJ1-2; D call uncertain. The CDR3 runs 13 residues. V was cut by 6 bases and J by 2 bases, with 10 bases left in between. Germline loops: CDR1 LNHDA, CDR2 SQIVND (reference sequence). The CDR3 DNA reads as TGTGCCAGTAGAAGCACGGGGAACTATGGCTACACCTTC. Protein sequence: CASRSTGNYGYTF.

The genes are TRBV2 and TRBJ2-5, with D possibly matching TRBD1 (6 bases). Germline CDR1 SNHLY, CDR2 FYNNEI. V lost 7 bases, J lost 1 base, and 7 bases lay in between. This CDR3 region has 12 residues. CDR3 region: CASKGGQETQYF. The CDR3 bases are TGTGCCAGCAAAGGGGGCCAAGAGACCCAGTACTTC. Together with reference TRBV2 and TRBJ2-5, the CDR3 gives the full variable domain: EPEVTQTPSHQVTQMGQEVILRCVPISNHLYFYWYRQILGQKVEFLVSFYNNEISEKSEIFDDQFSVERPDGSNFTLKIRSTKLEDSAMYFCASKGGQETQYFGPGTRLLVL.

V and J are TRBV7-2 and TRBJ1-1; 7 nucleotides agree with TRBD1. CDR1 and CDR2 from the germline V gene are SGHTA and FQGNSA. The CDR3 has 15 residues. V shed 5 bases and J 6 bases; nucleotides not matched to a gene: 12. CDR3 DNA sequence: TGTGCCAGCAGCCCCTTTTTACAGGGGAGCGCTGAAGCTTTCTTT. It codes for CASSPFLQGSAEAFF.

The CDR3 spells CASSPGQGVFYGYTF. The CDR3 DNA reads as TGTGCCAGCAGCCCAGGACAGGGGGTATTCTATGGCTACACCTTC. The chain joins TRBV7-2 to TRBJ1-2; 10 nucleotides match TRBD1. This CDR3 comprises 15 residues. The germline gives CDR1 SGHTA, CDR2 FQGNSA. The V and J ends lost 5 bases and 4 bases, in that order; junction bases with no gene match: 7.

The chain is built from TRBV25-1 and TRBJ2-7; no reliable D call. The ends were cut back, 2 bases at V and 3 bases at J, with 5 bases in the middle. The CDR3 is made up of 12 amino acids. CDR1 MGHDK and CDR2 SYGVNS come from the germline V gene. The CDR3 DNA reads TGTGCCAGCAGTGAAAGAGGCTACGAGCAGTACTTC. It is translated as CASSERGYEQYF.

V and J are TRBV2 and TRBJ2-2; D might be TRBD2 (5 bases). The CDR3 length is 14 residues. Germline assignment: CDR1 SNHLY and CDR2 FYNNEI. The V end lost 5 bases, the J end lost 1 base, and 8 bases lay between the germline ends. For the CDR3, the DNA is TGTGCCAGCAGTTGGGCGGGGAACACCGGGGAGCTGTTTTTT. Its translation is CASSWAGNTGELFF. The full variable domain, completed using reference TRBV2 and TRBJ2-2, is EPEVTQTPSHQVTQMGQEVILRCVPISNHLYFYWYRQILGQKVEFLVSFYNNEISEKSEIFDDQFSVERPDGSNFTLKIRSTKLEDSAMYFCASSWAGNTGELFFGEGSRLTVL.

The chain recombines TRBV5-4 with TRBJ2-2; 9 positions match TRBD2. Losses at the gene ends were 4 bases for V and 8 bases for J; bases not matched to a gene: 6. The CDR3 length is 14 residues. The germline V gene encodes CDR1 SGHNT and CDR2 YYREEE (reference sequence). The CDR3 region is CASSLSGRDGELFF. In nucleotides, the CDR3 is TGTGCCAGCAGCCTTAGCGGGAGAGATGGGGAGCTGTTTTTT.

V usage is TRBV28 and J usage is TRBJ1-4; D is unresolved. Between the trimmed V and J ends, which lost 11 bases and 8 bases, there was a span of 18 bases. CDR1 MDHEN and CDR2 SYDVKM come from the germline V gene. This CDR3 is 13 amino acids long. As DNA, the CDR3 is TGTGCCGTAGGGCCGGGAAGGTACGAAAAACTGTTTTTT. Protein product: CAVGPGRYEKLFF.

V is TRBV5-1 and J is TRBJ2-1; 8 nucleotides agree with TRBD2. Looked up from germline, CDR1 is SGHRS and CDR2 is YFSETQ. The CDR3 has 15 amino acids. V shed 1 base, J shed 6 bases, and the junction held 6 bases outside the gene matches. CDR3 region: CASSLLSGRFNEQFF. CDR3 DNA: TGCGCCAGCAGCTTGCTGAGCGGGAGATTCAATGAGCAGTTCTTC.

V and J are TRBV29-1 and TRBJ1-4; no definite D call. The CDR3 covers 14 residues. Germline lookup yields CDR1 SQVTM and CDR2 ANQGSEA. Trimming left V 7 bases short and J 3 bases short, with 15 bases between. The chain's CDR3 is CSDIRRRPNEKLFF. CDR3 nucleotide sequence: TGCAGCGATATTAGACGGAGACCTAATGAAAAACTGTTTTTT. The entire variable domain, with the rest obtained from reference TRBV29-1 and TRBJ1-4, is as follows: SAVISQKPSRDICQRGTSLTIQCQVDSQVTMMFWYRQQPGQSLTLIATANQGSEATYESGFVIDKFPISRPNLTFSTLTVSNMSPEDSSIYLCSDIRRRPNEKLFFGSGTQLSVL.

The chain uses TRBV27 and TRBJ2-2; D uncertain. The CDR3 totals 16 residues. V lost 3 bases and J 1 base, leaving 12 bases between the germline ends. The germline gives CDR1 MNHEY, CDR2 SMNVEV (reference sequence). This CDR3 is CASSFEGLGNTGELFF. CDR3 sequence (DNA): TGTGCCAGCAGTTTCGAAGGTTTAGGGAACACCGGGGAGCTGTTTTTT.

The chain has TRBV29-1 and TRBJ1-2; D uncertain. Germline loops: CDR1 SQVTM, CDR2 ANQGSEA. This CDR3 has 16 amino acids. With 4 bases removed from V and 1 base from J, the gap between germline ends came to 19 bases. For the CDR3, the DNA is TGCAGCGTTGCCCGGGGTGTGGGCCGGGGTAACTATGGCTACACCTTC. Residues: CSVARGVGRGNYGYTF.

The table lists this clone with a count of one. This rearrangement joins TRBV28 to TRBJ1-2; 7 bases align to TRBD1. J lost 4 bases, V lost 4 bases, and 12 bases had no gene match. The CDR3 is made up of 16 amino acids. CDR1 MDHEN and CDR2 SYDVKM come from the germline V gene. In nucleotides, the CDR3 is TGTGCCAGCAGTTCCACCTCTCGACAGGGTGGCTATGGCTACACCTTC. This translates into CASSSTSRQGGYGYTF.

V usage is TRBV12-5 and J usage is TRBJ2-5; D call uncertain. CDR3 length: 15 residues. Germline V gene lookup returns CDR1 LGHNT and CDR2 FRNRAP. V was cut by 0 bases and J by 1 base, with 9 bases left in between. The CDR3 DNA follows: TGTGCTAGTGGTTTGGTACTGGGTGGCCAAGAGACCCAGTACTTC. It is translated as CASGLVLGGQETQYF.

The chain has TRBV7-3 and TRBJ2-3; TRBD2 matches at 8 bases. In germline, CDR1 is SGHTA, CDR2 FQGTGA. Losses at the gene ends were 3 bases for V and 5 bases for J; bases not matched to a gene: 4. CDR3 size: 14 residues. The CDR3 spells CASSFRAGGDTQYF. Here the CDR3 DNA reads TGTGCCAGCAGCTTTAGGGCGGGGGGAGATACGCAGTATTTT.

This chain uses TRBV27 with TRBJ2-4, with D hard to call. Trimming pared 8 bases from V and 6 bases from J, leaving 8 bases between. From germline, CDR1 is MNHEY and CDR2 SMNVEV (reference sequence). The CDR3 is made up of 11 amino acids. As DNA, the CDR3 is TGTGCCAGCCTCGTCGTAAACATTCAGTACTTC. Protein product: CASLVVNIQYF.

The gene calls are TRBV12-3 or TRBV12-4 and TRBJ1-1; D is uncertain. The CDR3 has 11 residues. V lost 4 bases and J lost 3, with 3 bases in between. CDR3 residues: CASSWDTEAFF. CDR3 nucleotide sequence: TGTGCCAGCAGTTGGGACACTGAAGCTTTCTTT.

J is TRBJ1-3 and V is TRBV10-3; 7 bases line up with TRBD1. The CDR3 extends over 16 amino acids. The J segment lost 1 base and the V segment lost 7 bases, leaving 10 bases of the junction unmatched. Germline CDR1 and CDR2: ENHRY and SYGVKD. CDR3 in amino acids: CAIKFVGGASGNTIYF. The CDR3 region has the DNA TGTGCCATCAAATTCGTAGGGGGCGCTTCTGGAAACACCATATATTTT.

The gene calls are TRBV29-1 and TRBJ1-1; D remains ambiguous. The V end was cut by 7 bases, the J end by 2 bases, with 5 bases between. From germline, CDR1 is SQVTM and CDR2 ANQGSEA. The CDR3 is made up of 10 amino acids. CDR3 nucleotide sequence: TGCAGCGGACAAAACACTGAAGCTTTCTTT. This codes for CSGQNTEAFF.

Here the CDR3 reads CASSAIPNTGELFF. The CDR3 coding sequence is TGCGCCAGCAGCGCTATCCCGAACACCGGGGAGCTGTTTTTT. V and J are TRBV5-1 and TRBJ2-2; D remains ambiguous. The V end lost 4 bases, the J end lost 0 bases, and 7 bases lay between the germline ends. The CDR3 has 14 residues. CDR1 SGHRS and CDR2 YFSETQ come from the germline V gene.

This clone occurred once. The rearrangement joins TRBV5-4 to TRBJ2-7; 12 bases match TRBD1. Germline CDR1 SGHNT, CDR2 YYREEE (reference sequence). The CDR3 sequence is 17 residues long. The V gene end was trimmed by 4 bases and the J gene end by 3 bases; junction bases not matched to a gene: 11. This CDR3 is CASSGTGGQTDYYEQYF. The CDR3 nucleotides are TGTGCCAGCAGCGGGACAGGGGGCCAAACGGACTACTACGAGCAGTACTTC.

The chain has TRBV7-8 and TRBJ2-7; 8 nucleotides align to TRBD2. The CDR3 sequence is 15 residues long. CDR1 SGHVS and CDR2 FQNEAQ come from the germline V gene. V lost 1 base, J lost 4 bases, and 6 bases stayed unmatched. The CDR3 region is CASSLEAGALYEQYF. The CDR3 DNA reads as TGTGCCAGCAGCTTAGAAGCGGGGGCTCTATACGAGCAGTACTTC.

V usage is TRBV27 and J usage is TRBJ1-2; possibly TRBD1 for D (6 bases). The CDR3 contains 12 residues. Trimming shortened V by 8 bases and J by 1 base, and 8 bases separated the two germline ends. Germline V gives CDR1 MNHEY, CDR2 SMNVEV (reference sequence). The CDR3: CASQDSNYGYTF. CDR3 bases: TGTGCCAGCCAGGACAGTAACTATGGCTACACCTTC.